This is a list of T cell receptor beta chains from one sample in a study of T cell responses to AZD1222 COVID-19 vaccine. TCRdb's copy holds only in-frame clones and misses some; the assay was immunoSEQ multiplex PCR. This table has 150,000 to 200,000 clones, 85% to 95% appearing once. The source material was peripheral blood, sampled 28 days after the second dose of the MenACWY control vaccine. The receptor set was obtained from an adult who received the MenACWY meningococcal vaccine as a control. The CDR3 runs from the conserved cysteine through the conserved F or W. The order of the fields is V gene, D gene, clone size, J gene, CDR3 protein, CDR3 DNA. A D gene is named only where the DNA matches it firmly. Some rows mark clone size as missing; the rest say once, few, many or name a class of expanded clone.

V: TRBV28; D: NA; size: NA; J: TRBJ1-2; CDR3: CASSSQAGAANYGYTF; DNA: TGTGCCAGCAGTTCCCAAGCGGGGGCGGCGAACTATGGCTACACCTTC
V: TRBV19; D: NA; size: NA; J: TRBJ2-3; CDR3: CASTKMGSGTDTQYF; DNA: TGTGCCAGTACCAAAATGGGCTCGGGCACAGATACGCAGTATTTT
V: TRBV19; D: TRBD1; size: once; J: TRBJ1-1; CDR3: CASSTITKGQLNTEAFF; DNA: TGTGCCAGTAGTACCATCACAAAGGGACAGTTGAACACTGAAGCTTTCTTT
V: TRBV19; D: TRBD2; size: NA; J: TRBJ2-3; CDR3: CASSIDAGGPLDTQYF; DNA: TGTGCCAGTAGTATAGACGCGGGGGGGCCTCTGGATACGCAGTATTTT
V: TRBV5-1; D: NA; size: NA; J: TRBJ1-4; CDR3: CASSVGTLKEKLFF; DNA: TGCGCCAGCAGCGTGGGGACATTGAAGGAAAAACTGTTTTTT
V: TRBV15; D: TRBD1; size: NA; J: TRBJ1-4; CDR3: CATSRGGQLGEKLFF; DNA: TGTGCCACCAGCAGAGGGGGACAGTTAGGGGAAAAACTGTTTTTT
V: TRBV2; D: NA; size: NA; J: TRBJ1-6; CDR3: CASSDWSLRKSSYNSPLHF; DNA: TGTGCCAGCAGTGATTGGTCGTTACGGAAGAGCTCCTATAATTCACCCCTCCACTTT
V: TRBV2; D: TRBD1; size: NA; J: TRBJ1-5; CDR3: CASSGTGGGQPQHF; DNA: TGTGCCAGCAGTGGGACAGGAGGTGGTCAGCCCCAGCATTTT
V: TRBV28; D: NA; size: NA; J: TRBJ1-3; CDR3: CASTSDGAGNTIYF; DNA: TGTGCCAGCACCTCGGACGGGGCTGGAAACACCATATATTTT
V: TRBV10-1; D: TRBD2; size: NA; J: TRBJ2-5; CDR3: CATFRLAGEETQYF; DNA: TGCGCCACCTTTCGACTAGCGGGAGAAGAGACCCAGTACTTC
V: TRBV19; D: TRBD1; size: NA; J: TRBJ1-3; CDR3: CASSLRTGRTGNTIYF; DNA: TGTGCCAGTAGCCTACGGACAGGCAGAACTGGAAACACCATATATTTT
V: TRBV29-1; D: NA; size: NA; J: TRBJ1-2; CDR3: CSVAGGDGYTF; DNA: TGCAGCGTTGCGGGGGGAGATGGCTACACCTTC
V: TRBV13; D: NA; size: NA; J: TRBJ2-1; CDR3: CASSSGLSPGQFF; DNA: TGTGCCAGCAGCTCGGGCCTCAGCCCCGGGCAGTTCTTC
V: TRBV6-2/TRBV6-3; D: TRBD1; size: NA; J: TRBJ1-1; CDR3: CASSYSRRDRGHTEAFF; DNA: TGTGCCAGCAGTTACTCGAGAAGGGACAGGGGTCACACTGAAGCTTTCTTT
V: TRBV11-2; D: NA; size: NA; J: TRBJ2-1; CDR3: CASSSRVSSYNEQFF; DNA: TGTGCCAGCAGCTCCCGGGTCTCCTCCTACAATGAGCAGTTCTTC
V: TRBV6-5; D: NA; size: NA; J: TRBJ1-1; CDR3: CASSYSRGNTEAFF; DNA: TGTGCCAGCAGTTACTCGAGGGGGAACACTGAAGCTTTCTTT
V: TRBV7-8; D: NA; size: NA; J: TRBJ1-2; CDR3: CASSLNQAGDGYTF; DNA: TGTGCCAGCAGCTTAAATCAAGCAGGGGATGGCTACACCTTC
V: TRBV7-2; D: NA; size: NA; J: TRBJ2-6; CDR3: CASSLGPSPGANVLTF; DNA: TGTGCCAGCAGCTTAGGACCCAGTCCTGGGGCCAACGTCCTGACTTTC
V: TRBV2; D: NA; size: NA; J: TRBJ2-3; CDR3: CASSELTGTDTQYF; DNA: TGTGCCAGCAGTGAACTCACAGGGACAGATACGCAGTATTTT
V: TRBV7-3; D: NA; size: NA; J: TRBJ2-6; CDR3: CASSLKGSGANVLTF; DNA: TGTGCCAGCAGCTTAAAGGGGTCTGGGGCCAACGTCCTGACTTTC
V: TRBV30; D: NA; size: NA; J: TRBJ1-6; CDR3: CAWSHNSPLHF; DNA: TGTGCCTGGAGTCATAATTCACCCCTCCACTTT
V: TRBV7-8; D: TRBD1; size: once; J: TRBJ2-7; CDR3: CASSLTTGVAIEQYF; DNA: TGTGCCAGCAGCCTTACGACAGGGGTAGCAATCGAGCAGTACTTC
V: TRBV7-8; D: NA; size: NA; J: TRBJ2-6; CDR3: CASRKGEGSGANVLTF; DNA: TGTGCCAGCAGAAAGGGGGAGGGCTCTGGGGCCAACGTCCTGACTTTC
V: TRBV5-1; D: NA; size: once; J: TRBJ1-4; CDR3: CASSVGRREKLFF; DNA: TGCGCCAGCAGCGTAGGGCGCCGGGAAAAACTGTTTTTT
V: TRBV7-2; D: NA; size: NA; J: TRBJ2-7; CDR3: CASSFKGYEQYF; DNA: TGTGCCAGCAGCTTCAAGGGCTACGAGCAGTACTTC
V: TRBV28; D: TRBD1; size: once; J: TRBJ1-2; CDR3: CASSLIGDSARGYTF; DNA: TGTGCCAGCAGTTTAATAGGGGACAGTGCTCGAGGCTACACCTTC
V: TRBV18; D: TRBD1; size: once; J: TRBJ1-6; CDR3: CASSRDSLNSPLHF; DNA: TGTGCCAGCTCCAGGGACAGCCTAAATTCACCCCTCCACTTT
V: TRBV11-2; D: NA; size: once; J: TRBJ2-7; CDR3: CASSLAAPGDEQYF; DNA: TGTGCCAGCAGCTTAGCGGCCCCAGGAGACGAGCAGTACTTC
V: TRBV30; D: NA; size: once; J: TRBJ1-6; CDR3: CAWKPDRVYNSPLHF; DNA: TGTGCCTGGAAGCCCGACCGCGTCTATAATTCACCCCTCCACTTT
V: TRBV6-5; D: NA; size: NA; J: TRBJ1-2; CDR3: CASSYSPGDLGGYTF; DNA: TGTGCCAGCAGTTACTCCCCCGGGGATCTAGGTGGCTACACCTTC
V: TRBV5-4; D: NA; size: NA; J: TRBJ2-7; CDR3: CASSSRGLLTSEQYF; DNA: TGTGCCAGCAGCTCAAGGGGACTGCTTACGAGCGAGCAGTACTTC
V: TRBV19; D: NA; size: NA; J: TRBJ2-6; CDR3: CASSLGPGANVLTF; DNA: TGTGCCAGTAGTTTAGGTCCTGGGGCCAACGTCCTGACTTTC
V: TRBV15; D: NA; size: NA; J: TRBJ1-2; CDR3: CATSRGQFKGYTF; DNA: TGTGCCACCAGCAGAGGCCAGTTCAAGGGCTACACCTTC
V: TRBV3-1/TRBV3-2; D: TRBD1; size: NA; J: TRBJ1-3; CDR3: CASSHLQTGAGNTIYF; DNA: TGTGCCAGCAGCCACCTACAGACAGGGGCTGGAAACACCATATATTTT
V: TRBV6-5; D: NA; size: NA; J: TRBJ1-2; CDR3: CALAREGAGYTF; DNA: TGTGCCCTGGCGCGAGAGGGTGCCGGCTACACCTTC
V: TRBV2; D: NA; size: NA; J: TRBJ2-7; CDR3: CASSEAASSRGKYF; DNA: TGTGCCAGCAGTGAAGCGGCGTCTAGTCGGGGGAAGTACTTC
V: TRBV3-1/TRBV3-2; D: TRBD1; size: NA; J: TRBJ1-2; CDR3: CASSPGQGTYGYTF; DNA: TGTGCCAGCAGCCCCGGACAGGGGACCTATGGCTACACCTTC
V: TRBV30; D: NA; size: NA; J: TRBJ2-1; CDR3: CAWSGGMGQFF; DNA: TGTGCCTGGAGTGGGGGGATGGGGCAGTTCTTC
V: TRBV5-5; D: TRBD1; size: NA; J: TRBJ1-1; CDR3: CASSSTGVVAFF; DNA: TGTGCCAGCAGCTCGACAGGGGTGGTAGCTTTCTTT
V: TRBV25-1; D: NA; size: NA; J: TRBJ1-2; CDR3: CASSEYRGLRVGYTF; DNA: TGTGCCAGCAGTGAATATCGGGGGTTAAGAGTCGGCTACACCTTC
V: TRBV4-2; D: NA; size: NA; J: TRBJ2-3; CDR3: CASSQDWDGGTDTQYF; DNA: TGTGCCAGCAGCCAAGATTGGGACGGTGGCACAGATACGCAGTATTTT
V: TRBV11-3; D: NA; size: NA; J: TRBJ2-7; CDR3: CASSFGGGYEQYF; DNA: TGTGCCAGCAGCTTCGGGGGCGGCTACGAGCAGTACTTC
V: TRBV7-2; D: NA; size: once; J: TRBJ1-6; CDR3: CASSLGGTSSYNSPLHF; DNA: TGTGCCAGCAGCTTAGGGGGTACCAGCTCCTATAATTCACCCCTCCACTTT
V: TRBV12-5; D: NA; size: NA; J: TRBJ1-5; CDR3: CASGLVVTGGNQPQHF; DNA: TGTGCTAGTGGTTTGGTAGTGACAGGTGGTAATCAGCCCCAGCATTTT
V: TRBV4-2; D: NA; size: NA; J: TRBJ1-1; CDR3: CASSPDYASEAFF; DNA: TGTGCCAGCAGCCCAGATTACGCCTCCGAAGCTTTCTTT